The source of this TCR beta chain is a study of T cell changes during pregnancy in multiple sclerosis. Clones were sequenced by immunoSEQ multiplex PCR, and TCRdb holds only the in-frame ones, with some missing. In the table there are around 57,000 clones, 91% of which are singletons. CDR3 length: 16 residues. J gave up 3 bases and V 6 bases, and 8 bases lay outside the gene matches. CDR1 and CDR2 (germline): KGHSH, LQKENI. The specimen was peripheral blood, collected in the third trimester of pregnancy. The clonotype originates from a female donor in good health, enrolled as a control in a pregnancy study. The chain uses TRBV18 and TRBJ2-1, with TRBD2 identical over 10 bases. As DNA, the CDR3 is TGTGCCAGCTCGCCGACTAGCGGGCATGGCTACAATGAGCAGTTCTTC. Its translation is CASSPTSGHGYNEQFF.